The clone carrying this T cell receptor beta chain was observed many times. TCRdb reanalyzed the PCR reads via MiXCR. The table shows approximately 28,000 clones, with roughly 15% occurring only once. This record belongs to a study of metastatic and nonmetastatic thyroid tumors. The CDR3 runs to 15 residues. Trimming stripped 5 bases from V and 6 bases from J, with 20 bases between. Germline V lookup: CDR1 SGHDN, CDR2 FVKESK. The entire patient cohort was treatment-naive prior to thyroid surgery. The TCR sequence derives from a male donor with papillary thyroid cancer or a benign thyroid nodule (not recorded which). Some clones in this sample may be carry-over from other donors' samples. The material sequenced was blood. The V call is TRBV14, the J call TRBJ2-7; D is perhaps TRBD2 (6 bases). The CDR3 loop reads CASSSTGGVWGEQYF. The CDR3 DNA reads as TGTGCCAGCAGCTCCACAGGAGGGGTGTGGGGCGAGCAGTACTTC.